This TCR beta chain comes out of a study of regulatory T cells in long-lasting Graves disease. In building TCR beta libraries, iRepertoire HTBI primers were used together with Arm-PCR of CDR3 regions. Per the original methods: Segment identification across samples yielded 55 to 65 TRBV and fewer than 15 TRBJ segments. TCRdb used MiXCR to reprocess the multiplex PCR reads, holding one entry per CDR3 protein. The V and J calls reflect TCRdb's pipeline rather than the authors' work. Here the sample spans a few hundred thousand distinct CDR3 sequences, less than 15% being singletons. Germline V CDR1 and CDR2: DFQATT, SNEGSKA (reference sequence). The CDR3 contains 15 residues. V gave up 3 bases and J gave up 5 bases; unmatched junction bases: 7. Regarding this clonotype: A clone one base away is much larger, so this may be a read error.

Time point denoted: newly diagnosed GD, antithyroid drugs for less than 3 months. PBMC-derived RNA was used for the TCR library. The source of the patients was an endocrinology department in Xi'an, China. These data were also reused for a study on T cells in Graves' hyperthyroidism and ophthalmopathy. Per that study: First-round RT-PCR with HTBI primers amplified the TCR CDR3 region.

The TCR originated in a man younger than 45 with Graves disease. V gene TRBV20-1 combines with J gene TRBJ2-1; 10 positions match TRBD2. Sequencing used peripheral blood mononuclear cells (PBMCs), obtained at new diagnosis, from a patient treated with antithyroid drugs. CDR3 region: CSARSAGGPHNEQFF. The DNA for the CDR3 is TGCAGTGCTAGGTCAGCGGGAGGGCCCCACAATGAGCAGTTCTTC.